This T cell receptor beta chain was documented in a study of shared clonotypes between healthy human individuals. Germline V CDR1 and CDR2: KGHSH, LQKENI. Germline trimming cut 1 base from V and 7 bases from J; bases unmatched to any gene: 6. The CDR3 covers 15 residues. TCRdb's copy holds only in-frame clones and misses some; the assay was immunoSEQ multiplex PCR. The profile shows fewer than 3 million clones, around 93% of them singletons. Sequencing used naive CD4+ T cells from PBMCs. Subset defined: CD45RA+ positively selected. This clonotype was obtained from a man aged 18 to 29 in good health. Some clones in this sample may be carry-over from other donors' samples. The chain is built from TRBV18 and TRBJ2-3; TRBD2 matches at 9 bases. Here the CDR3 reads CASSPLAGASNTQYF. DNA for the CDR3: TGTGCCAGCTCACCACTAGCGGGAGCTTCTAATACGCAGTATTTT.